A single sample gave rise to the 24 T cell receptor beta chains below, sequenced in a study of T cell repertoires in ileal Crohn's disease (dated by TCRdb to between 2018 and 2021). The protocol used for the library was the immunoSEQ multiplex PCR assay. The immuneACCESS repertoire file appears here via TCRdb, limited to in-frame rearrangements. These files lack a portion of the clones; in checked studies, under half of the deficit traces to unresolved V genes, and the cause of the others is not known. Across this sample there are over 14,000 clones, with roughly four fifths seen only once. Roughly 6.3% of the sample is taken by the ten largest. The sequencing input was ileal tissue. These receptors were obtained from an adult with Crohn's disease.

This clone was detected once. The chain has TRBV6-6 and TRBJ1-5; 11 bases are a match to TRBD1. The CDR3 extends over 15 amino acids. Germline V lookup: CDR1 MNHNY, CDR2 SVGAGI (reference sequence). V shed 7 bases, J shed 6 bases, and the junction held 8 bases outside the gene matches. The CDR3 nucleotides read TGTGCCAGCACCTCGGACAGGGGGCGCGTTCAGCCCCAGCATTTT. The encoded protein is CASTSDRGRVQPQHF.

This chain's CDR3 is CASSQGRAGTTEETQYF. CDR3 nucleotides: TGTGCCAGCAGCCAAGGCCGAGCCGGGACTACCGAAGAGACCCAGTACTTC. This chain links TRBV4-2 with TRBJ2-5; TRBD2 matches at 7 bases. Germline V gene lookup returns CDR1 LGHNA and CDR2 YNFKEQ. The length of the CDR3 is 17 residues. Trimming took 1 base from V and 3 from J; bases not matched to a gene: 11.

J is TRBJ1-1 and V is TRBV5-4, with D tentatively TRBD1 (6 bases). Germline CDR1 SGHNT, CDR2 YYREEE (reference sequence). V gave up 2 bases and J gave up 3 bases, with 11 bases separating them. CDR3 length: 14 amino acids. The CDR3 nucleotides are TGTGCCAGCAGCTTAGGGGGGGGGTACACTGAAGCTTTCTTT. As protein: CASSLGGGYTEAFF.

This rearrangement joins TRBV2 to TRBJ1-1, with TRBD1 as a possible D gene (6 bases). Trimming shortened V by 6 bases and J by 8 bases, and 22 bases separated the two germline ends. CDR1 is SNHLY, CDR2 FYNNEI, per germline. The CDR3 totals 15 residues. DNA of the CDR3: TGTGCCAGCAGAACTACAAATAGGGGGAAAAGGGAAGCTTTCTTT. Its translation: CASRTTNRGKREAFF.

The J gene is TRBJ2-1, the V gene TRBV5-1; 12 nucleotides align to TRBD1. Trimming cost V 4 bases and J 6 bases; bases outside gene matches: 17. CDR1 is SGHRS and CDR2 is YFSETQ in the germline V gene. The CDR3 length is 19 residues. CDR3 coding DNA: TGCGCCAGCAGCGCGCGGGGGACAGGGGGCAGTATTAGCCGCAATGAGCAGTTCTTC. Translating it yields CASSARGTGGSISRNEQFF.

The gene calls are TRBV6-5 and TRBJ2-1; 10 bases fit TRBD2. There are 14 residues in the CDR3. Trimming cost V 6 bases and J 6 bases; bases outside gene matches: 5. Germline-derived CDR1 and CDR2 are MNHEY and SVGAGI. DNA for the CDR3: TGTGCCAGCAGCCTAAGCGGGAGGGCCAATGAGCAGTTCTTC. Encoded protein: CASSLSGRANEQFF.

The V gene is TRBV10-1, the J gene TRBJ2-3; 7 bases are a match to TRBD1. This CDR3 has 13 amino acids. From germline, CDR1 is WNHNN and CDR2 SYGVQD (reference sequence). Unmatched junction bases numbered 14, after V lost 5 bases and J lost 15 bases. This CDR3 is CASSPITGAPYYF. As DNA, the CDR3 is TGCGCCAGCAGTCCAATAACAGGGGCCCCTTATTATTTT.

CDR3 in DNA: TGTGCCAGCAGCCCGAAGACAGAGAAGCAGTTCTTC. Encoded protein: CASSPKTEKQFF. V and J are TRBV11-2 and TRBJ2-1, with TRBD1 as a possible D gene (5 bases). The germline CDR1 and CDR2 sequences are SGHAT and FQNNGV. V lost 5 bases and J 11 bases, leaving 13 bases between the germline ends. This CDR3 is 12 amino acids long.

The J gene is TRBJ2-5, the V gene TRBV6-5; a possible D gene is TRBD1 (6 bases). The CDR3 is 11 residues long. V lost 9 bases and J 4 bases, leaving 9 bases between the germline ends. Germline CDR1 MNHEY, CDR2 SVGAGI. In DNA, the CDR3 is TGTGCCAGTTCGACAGGAGAGACCCAGTACTTC. It is translated as CASSTGETQYF.

The chain recombines TRBV5-1 with TRBJ2-3; TRBD2 aligns across 12 bases. After removal of 4 bases from V and 0 bases from J, the junction contained 6 bases not matched to a gene. CDR1 and CDR2 (germline): SGHRS, YFSETQ. This CDR3 is built from 17 residues. CDR3 loop: CASSPTSGGTSTDTQYF. The CDR3 DNA follows: TGCGCCAGCAGCCCAACTAGCGGGGGGACTAGCACAGATACGCAGTATTTT.

This chain links TRBV29-1 with TRBJ2-3; D possibly corresponds to TRBD1 (6 bases). The length of the CDR3 is 11 residues. Germline V gene sequence: CDR1 SQVTM, CDR2 ANQGSEA. V was trimmed by 8 bases and J by 5 bases, leaving 11 bases between them. Here the CDR3 DNA reads TGCAGCACCTCCAGGGGAGATACGCAGTATTTT. Amino acid sequence: CSTSRGDTQYF.

This clone showed up just once. V and J are TRBV27 and TRBJ2-7; 9 bases fit TRBD1. V was pared by 4 bases and J by 5 bases, with 6 bases of the junction left unmatched. Germline V gene data show CDR1 as MNHEY and CDR2 as SMNVEV (reference sequence). The CDR3 totals 14 residues. The CDR3 DNA reads as TGTGCCAGCAGTTCCGGGACAGGGAGGCACGAGCAGTACTTC. Translation: CASSSGTGRHEQYF.

The gene calls are TRBV6-1 and TRBJ2-1, with D unclear. CDR3 length: 13 residues. V was trimmed by 2 bases and J by 9 bases, leaving 11 bases between them. The germline V gene encodes CDR1 MNHNS and CDR2 SASEGT. The CDR3 nucleotides are TGTGCCAGCAGTGAACAAAGCGTCGGTGAGCAGTTCTTC. Translation gives CASSEQSVGEQFF.

CDR3 nucleotides: TGTGCCAGCACCCGGGACTTCAGCTCCTACGAGCAGTACTTC. It codes for CASTRDFSSYEQYF. This chain uses TRBV6-1 with TRBJ2-7, with TRBD2 as a possible D gene (6 bases). The germline V and J ends were trimmed by 7 bases and 0 bases, with 13 bases remaining between them. Germline V gives CDR1 MNHNS, CDR2 SASEGT. The CDR3 has 14 residues.

As regards this clone: At the DNA level, this CDR3 is encoded by other sequences in the same sample as well. V is TRBV5-1 and J is TRBJ2-7, with 7 bases identical to TRBD2. Germline lookup yields CDR1 SGHRS and CDR2 YFSETQ. The CDR3 length is 14 residues. The V and J ends lost 7 bases and 0 bases, in that order; junction bases with no gene match: 7. The CDR3 spells CASSLASGSYEQYF. DNA for the CDR3: TGCGCCAGCTCCCTGGCTAGCGGCTCCTACGAGCAGTACTTC.

The chain recombines TRBV5-6 with TRBJ2-3; weak D call: TRBD1 (6 bases). CDR1 SGHDT and CDR2 YYEEEE come from the germline V gene. This CDR3 region has 15 residues. V gave up 6 bases and J gave up 1 base, with 15 bases separating them. This CDR3 is CASIQLAGGTDTQYF. The DNA of the CDR3 is TGTGCCAGCATCCAACTGGCAGGGGGCACAGATACGCAGTATTTT.

This clone was observed once. The V call is TRBV6-5, the J call TRBJ1-6, with 8 nucleotides matching TRBD1. CDR3 size: 16 residues. Unmatched junction bases numbered 11, after V lost 2 bases and J lost 11 bases. CDR1 MNHEY and CDR2 SVGAGI come from the germline V gene. The CDR3 DNA reads TGTGCCAGCAGTTACCCCAGTGGGGACAGGAGTACACCCCTCCACTTT. Translated, it gives CASSYPSGDRSTPLHF.

The gene calls are TRBV6-6 and TRBJ2-2, with 9 bases identical to TRBD2. Trimming removed 5 bases from V and 2 bases from J; junction bases left unmatched: 3. Germline V gene data show CDR1 as MNHNY and CDR2 as SVGAGI (reference sequence). The CDR3 consists of 15 residues. The chain's CDR3 is CASSRLADNTGELFF. The CDR3 DNA is TGTGCCAGCAGTCGACTAGCGGATAACACCGGGGAGCTGTTTTTT.

The chain combines TRBV6-5 with TRBJ1-2, with D maybe TRBD1 (6 bases). V shed 11 bases and J shed 0 bases, with 19 bases lying between them. CDR1 and CDR2 (germline): MNHEY, SVGAGI. The CDR3 is made up of 15 amino acids. This CDR3 reads CASQSDRRANYGYTF. CDR3 nucleotides: TGTGCCTCTCAATCCGACAGGAGAGCTAACTATGGCTACACCTTC.

The CDR3 bases are TGTGCCAGCAGCGTAGTGCCCGACAGGGACTATGGCTACACCTTC. Translated: CASSVVPDRDYGYTF. The chain employs TRBV9 and TRBJ1-2; 7 nucleotides match TRBD1. Unmatched junction bases numbered 5, after V lost 0 bases and J lost 3 bases. This CDR3 has 15 residues. Germline lookup yields CDR1 SGDLS and CDR2 YYNGEE.

This chain joins TRBV25-1 and TRBJ1-1; D gene unclear. The CDR3 contains 13 residues. Germline-derived CDR1 and CDR2 are MGHDK and SYGVNS. V shed 6 bases and J shed 1 base, with 9 bases lying between them. The CDR3 protein is CASRGGQNTEAFF. CDR3 DNA sequence: TGTGCCAGCAGGGGTGGGCAGAACACTGAAGCTTTCTTT. Complete variable domain (other parts from reference TRBV25-1 and TRBJ1-1): EADIYQTPRYLVIGTGKKITLECSQTMGHDKMYWYQQDPGMELHLIHYSYGVNSTEKGDLSSESTVSRIRTEHFPLTLESARPSHTSQYLCASRGGQNTEAFFGQGTRLTVV.

The rearrangement joins TRBV6-5 to TRBJ2-7; 7 bases fit TRBD1. J lost 2 bases, V lost 0 bases, and 7 bases had no gene match. The CDR3 is 16 amino acids. Germline loops: CDR1 MNHEY, CDR2 SVGAGI. The CDR3 region is CASSYSRDSFTYEQYF. In DNA, the CDR3 is TGTGCCAGCAGTTACTCGAGGGACAGTTTCACCTACGAGCAGTACTTC.

Turning to this clone: This sample includes further DNA sequences coding for the same CDR3. The chain employs TRBV6-6 and TRBJ1-5; 9 bases align to TRBD1. The CDR3 has 14 amino acids. Germline CDR1 is MNHNY and CDR2 is SVGAGI (reference sequence). The ends lost 4 bases at V and 6 bases at J; junction bases unmatched: 4. CDR3 region: CASSSTGGSQPQHF. For the CDR3, the DNA is TGTGCCAGCAGTTCAACAGGGGGCTCTCAGCCCCAGCATTTT.

V is TRBV6-1 and J is TRBJ2-6; the D gene is possibly TRBD2 (5 bases). Trimming left V 0 bases short and J 2 bases short, with 11 bases between. The CDR3 sequence is 17 residues long. Germline V gene sequence: CDR1 MNHNS, CDR2 SASEGT. DNA for the CDR3: TGTGCCAGCAGTGAAGCGCTGTGGGGAGCTGGGGCCAACGTCCTGACTTTC. Translation gives CASSEALWGAGANVLTF.